This TCR beta chain was recovered during a study of blood T cell repertoires in COVID-19. The CDR3 runs to 17 residues. CDR1 and CDR2 from the germline V gene are SEHNR and FQNEAQ (reference sequence). Trimming stripped 5 bases from V and 0 bases from J, with 20 bases between. Profiling relied on immunoSEQ multiplex PCR, and the TCRdb table lists in-frame clones only, not all of them. The data show about 120,000 clones, with about nine tenths seen just once and 6% to 9.5% held by the top ten. The sample taken for sequencing was peripheral blood. This rearrangement joins TRBV7-9 to TRBJ2-7; perhaps TRBD1 as D (5 bases). This TCR was sampled from a man aged 70 or older who had recovered from COVID-19. CDR3 amino acids: CASSTLGQEESSYEQYF. In DNA form, the CDR3 reads TGTGCCAGCAGCACCTTAGGACAAGAAGAAAGCTCCTACGAGCAGTACTTC. Full variable domain (rest looked up from reference TRBV7-9 and TRBJ2-7): DTGVSQNPRHKITKRGQNVTFRCDPISEHNRLYWYRQTLGQGPEFLTYFQNEAQLEKSRLLSDRFSAERPKGSFSTLEIQRTEQGDSAMYLCASSTLGQEESSYEQYFGPGTRLTVT.